This T cell receptor beta chain was profiled in a study of regulatory T cells in long-lasting Graves disease. Time point specified: newly diagnosed GD, antithyroid drugs for less than 3 months. RNA from PBMCs was the source of the TCR library. EDTA tubes were used for drawing around 9 milliliters of peripheral blood. Note on this clonotype: A much larger clone differs by one base, so this may be a read error.

Germline CDR1 reads DFQATT; CDR2 reads SNEGSKA (reference sequence). There are 14 residues in the CDR3. The V segment lost 6 bases and the J segment 6 bases; nucleotides outside the gene matches: 5. Arm-PCR of CDR3 regions with iRepertoire HTBI primers generated TCR beta libraries. TCRdb independently ran MiXCR on the multiplex PCR reads; one entry per CDR3 protein. The data hold 500,000 to 700,000 distinct CDR3 sequences, with under 20% observed a single time. These data are also associated with another study on T cells in Graves' hyperthyroidism and ophthalmopathy.

The sample here was peripheral blood mononuclear cells (PBMCs), taken at new diagnosis, from a patient treated with antithyroid drugs. V usage is TRBV20-1 and J usage is TRBJ1-6, with 10 bases fitting TRBD1. The receptor comes from a woman younger than 45 with Graves disease. The CDR3 DNA reads as TGCAGTGCCGTCCGGGACAGGGGTAATTCACCCCTCCACTTT. It specifies CSAVRDRGNSPLHF.